This T cell receptor (beta chain) emerged from a study of PD-1 blockade in classical Hodgkin lymphoma (dated by TCRdb to between 2020 and 2021). Some background on the complete study: Nivolumab dosing was 3 mg/kg intravenously every 2 weeks, continuing until either disease progression or unacceptable toxicity. The study used CyTOF and TCR beta sequencing to define a peripheral blood immune signature of response to PD-1 blockade in classical Hodgkin lymphoma.

The research as a whole found: Baseline TCR diversity was reported as lower in newly diagnosed patients than in healthy donors, and lower still in relapsed/refractory patients. The study covered only a single clinical trial cohort, and the causes of the repertoire differences, possibly disease activity or prior therapy, were still not defined. Baseline diversity similar to that of newly diagnosed patients was observed in trial patients achieving complete response, whereas significantly lower diversity was observed in partial responders and progressors. A significant rise by C4D1 was seen in CD4+ but not CD8+ TCR diversity (p=0.0027 vs p=0.16), with the rise being most apparent in complete responders (p=0.02). Lower diversity was seen in patients whose nivolumab began less than 1 year after ASCT, and these patients were left out of later analyses so that immune reconstitution would not confound the results.

Genomic DNA was extracted with the Qiagen DNeasy kit from unsorted PBMCs and from negatively selected CD4+ and CD8+ fractions. TCR beta CDR3 regions were subjected to amplification by immunoSEQ multiplex PCR with primers that anneal to V and J segments. Amplification bias was minimized using a synthetic immune receptor repertoire, and residual bias was removed computationally after sequencing. The original methods were these. Custom Python scripts were used to quantify repertoire diversity as the Shannon entropy index. The unsorted, CD4+ and CD8+ repertoires were each analyzed separately, with the exception of combined analyses, where CD4+ and CD8+ sequences were merged in silico. Clonal expansion was defined as a frequency increase of at least 2-fold after treatment compared with C1D1, and clones undetected at baseline were assigned a pseudocount of 0.5. Clones with 0 or 1 copy at C1D1 were classified as singleton clones, and clones with 2 or more copies were classified as non-singleton clones. Clones expanded in unsorted samples were annotated as CD4+, CD8+ or unknown by matching protein sequences in sorted samples from the same patient. Wilcoxon tests on paired samples were used to test diversity changes from C1D1 to C4D1. TCRdb's version of the immuneACCESS table is confined to in-frame rearrangements and falls short of the full clone set. An unresolved V gene accounts for under half of the shortfall where checked; the remainder is of unknown origin. That table gives V, J and clone size, and the DNA gave D and trimming. Across this sample there are under 25,000 clones, with roughly 86% seen only once. In total, the top ten clones hold roughly 22% of the sample.

For CDR1 and CDR2, the germline V gene lists MNHNS and SASEGT. The CDR3 measures 15 amino acids from cysteine to phenylalanine. Only CDR3 DNA remains: 45 bases, in frame from the first base. V loses 6 bases, J loses 4 bases, and the germline ends lie 17 bases apart. This specimen's time point label, interpreted: cycle 4 day 1 (C4D1), after six to seven weeks of nivolumab. Every trial patient had relapsed after autologous stem cell transplantation, and cohorts A, B and C differed in prior brentuximab vedotin exposure. The trial cohort included 50 to 70 patients with relapsed/refractory classical Hodgkin lymphoma, and each patient had a best overall response of complete response, partial response or progressive disease. Trial patients were treated with single-agent nivolumab in the multi-cohort phase II CheckMate 205 trial. An independent review committee assessed best overall response using the 2007 International Working Group response criteria. Trial PBMCs were collected immediately before nivolumab initiation (C1D1) and during therapy at cycle 2 day 1 and cycle 4 day 1. After peripheral blood was drawn into 8 mL Vacutainer Cell Preparation Tubes, PBMCs were isolated by centrifugation and then cryopreserved.

Concerning this clone: The antigen it binds to is not known. No much larger clone is present one base from it, and per-base qualities are unavailable.

The sample consisted of peripheral blood mononuclear cells (PBMCs), taken before the fourth cycle of nivolumab. The chain is made from TRBV6-1 and TRBJ2-3, with the D gene call left open. The sequence was obtained from a human donor with classical Hodgkin lymphoma. The DNA reads as follows: TGTGCCAGCAGACCCAACCCCCCACAACCAGATACGCAGTATTTT. This gives the protein CASRPNPPQPDTQYF.